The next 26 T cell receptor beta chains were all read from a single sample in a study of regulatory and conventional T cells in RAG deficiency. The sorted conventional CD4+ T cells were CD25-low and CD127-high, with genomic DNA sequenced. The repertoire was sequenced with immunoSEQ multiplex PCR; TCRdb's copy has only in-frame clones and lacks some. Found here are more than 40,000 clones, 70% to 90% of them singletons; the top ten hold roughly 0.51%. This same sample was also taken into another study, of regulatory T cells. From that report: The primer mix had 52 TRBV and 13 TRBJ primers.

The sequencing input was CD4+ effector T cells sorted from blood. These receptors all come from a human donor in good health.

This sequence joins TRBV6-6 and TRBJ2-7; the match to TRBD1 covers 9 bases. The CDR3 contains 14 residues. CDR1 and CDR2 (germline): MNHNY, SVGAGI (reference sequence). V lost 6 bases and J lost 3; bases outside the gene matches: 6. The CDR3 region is CASSQTGGLYEQYF. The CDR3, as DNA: TGTGCCAGCAGCCAGACAGGGGGTCTCTACGAGCAGTACTTC.

CDR3 protein: CASSNSPIAKNIQYF. The CDR3 DNA reads TGTGCCAGCAGTAACAGCCCGATAGCCAAAAACATTCAGTACTTC. This chain joins TRBV6-1 and TRBJ2-4; D is unresolved. Germline assignment: CDR1 MNHNS and CDR2 SASEGT. V lost 5 bases and J 0 bases, leaving 11 bases between the germline ends. This CDR3 spans 15 amino acids.

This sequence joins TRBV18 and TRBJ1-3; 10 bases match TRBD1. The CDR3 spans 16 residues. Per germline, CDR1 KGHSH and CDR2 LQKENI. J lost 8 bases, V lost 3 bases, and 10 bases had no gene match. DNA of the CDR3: TGTGCCAGCTCACCGTCACCGGGACAGGGGTTCGACACCATATATTTT. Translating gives CASSPSPGQGFDTIYF.

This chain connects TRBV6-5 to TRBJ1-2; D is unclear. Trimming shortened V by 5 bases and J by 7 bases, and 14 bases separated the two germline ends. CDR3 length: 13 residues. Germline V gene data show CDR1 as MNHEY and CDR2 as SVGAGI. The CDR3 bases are TGTGCCAGCAGTGCCAGGTTGCCTCTTGGCTACACCTTC. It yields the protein CASSARLPLGYTF.

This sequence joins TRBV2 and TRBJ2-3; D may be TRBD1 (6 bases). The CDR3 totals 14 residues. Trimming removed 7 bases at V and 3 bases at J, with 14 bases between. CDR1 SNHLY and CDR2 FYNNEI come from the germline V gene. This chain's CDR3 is CASTSTGPTDTQYF. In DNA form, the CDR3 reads TGTGCCAGCACCTCGACAGGTCCGACAGATACGCAGTATTTT.

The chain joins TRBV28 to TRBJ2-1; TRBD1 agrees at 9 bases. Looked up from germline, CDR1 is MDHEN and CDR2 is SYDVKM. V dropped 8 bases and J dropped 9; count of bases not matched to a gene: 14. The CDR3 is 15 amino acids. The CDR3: CASLSPGQGRGEQFF. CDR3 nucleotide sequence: TGTGCCAGCTTATCGCCGGGACAGGGTCGAGGTGAGCAGTTCTTC.

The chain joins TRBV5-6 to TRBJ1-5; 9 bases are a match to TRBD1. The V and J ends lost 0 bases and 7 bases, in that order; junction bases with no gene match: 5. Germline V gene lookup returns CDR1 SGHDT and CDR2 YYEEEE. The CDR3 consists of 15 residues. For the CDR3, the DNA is TGTGCCAGCAGCTTGGGGCCGGACAGGGGCCAGCCCCAGCATTTT. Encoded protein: CASSLGPDRGQPQHF.

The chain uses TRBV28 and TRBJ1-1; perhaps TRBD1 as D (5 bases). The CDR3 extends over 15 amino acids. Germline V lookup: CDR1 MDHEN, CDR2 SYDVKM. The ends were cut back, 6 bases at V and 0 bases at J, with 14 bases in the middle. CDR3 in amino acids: CASRIDSPMNTEAFF. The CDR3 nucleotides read TGTGCCAGCAGGATTGACAGCCCAATGAACACTGAAGCTTTCTTT.

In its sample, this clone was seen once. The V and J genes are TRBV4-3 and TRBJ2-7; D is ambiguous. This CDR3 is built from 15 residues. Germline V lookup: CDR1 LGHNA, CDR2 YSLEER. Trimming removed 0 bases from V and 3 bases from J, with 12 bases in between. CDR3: CASSQDPVPYYEQYF. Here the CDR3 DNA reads TGCGCCAGCAGCCAAGATCCGGTACCCTACTACGAGCAGTACTTC.

In DNA form, the CDR3 reads TGTGCCAGCAGCTTAGGACTAGCGGGGGAAACGAGGTACTTC. It specifies CASSLGLAGETRYF. This rearrangement joins TRBV7-9 to TRBJ2-5; 12 bases agree with TRBD2. CDR1 SEHNR and CDR2 FQNEAQ come from the germline V gene (reference sequence). J lost 13 bases, V lost 1 base, and 7 bases had no gene match. The CDR3 runs 14 residues.

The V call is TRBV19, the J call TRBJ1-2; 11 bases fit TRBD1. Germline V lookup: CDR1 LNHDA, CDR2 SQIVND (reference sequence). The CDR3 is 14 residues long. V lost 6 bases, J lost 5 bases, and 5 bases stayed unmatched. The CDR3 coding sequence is TGTGCCAGTAGGAGGACAGGGGGCCATTATGGCTACACCTTC. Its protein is CASRRTGGHYGYTF.

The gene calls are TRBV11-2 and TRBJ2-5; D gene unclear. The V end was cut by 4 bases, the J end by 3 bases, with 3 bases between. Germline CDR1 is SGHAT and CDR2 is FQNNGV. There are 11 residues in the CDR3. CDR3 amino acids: CASSYKETQYF. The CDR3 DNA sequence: TGTGCCAGCAGCTACAAAGAGACCCAGTACTTC.

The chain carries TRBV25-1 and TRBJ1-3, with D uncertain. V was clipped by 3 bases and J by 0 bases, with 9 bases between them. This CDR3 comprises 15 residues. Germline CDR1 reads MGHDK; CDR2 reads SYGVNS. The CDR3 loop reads CASSESGSSGNTIYF. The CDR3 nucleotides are TGTGCCAGCAGTGAGTCAGGCTCCTCTGGAAACACCATATATTTT.

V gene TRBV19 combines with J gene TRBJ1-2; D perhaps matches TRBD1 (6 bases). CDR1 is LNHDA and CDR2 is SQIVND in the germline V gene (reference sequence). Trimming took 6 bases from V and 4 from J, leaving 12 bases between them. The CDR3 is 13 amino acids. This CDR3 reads CASSPGEGYGYTF. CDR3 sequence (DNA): TGTGCCAGTAGCCCAGGGGAAGGCTATGGCTACACCTTC.

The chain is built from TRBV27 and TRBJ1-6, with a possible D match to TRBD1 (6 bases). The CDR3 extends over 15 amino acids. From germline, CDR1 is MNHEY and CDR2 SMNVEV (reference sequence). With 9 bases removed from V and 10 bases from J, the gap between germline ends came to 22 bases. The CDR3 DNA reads TGTGCCAGGAGTATTACCCAACAGGGCCCCTCACCCCTCCACTTT. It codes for CARSITQQGPSPLHF.

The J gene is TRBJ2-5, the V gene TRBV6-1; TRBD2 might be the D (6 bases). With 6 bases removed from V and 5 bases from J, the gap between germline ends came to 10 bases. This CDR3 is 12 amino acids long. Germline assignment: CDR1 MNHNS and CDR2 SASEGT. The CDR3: CASRAEGETQYF. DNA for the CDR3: TGTGCCAGCAGGGCGGAGGGGGAGACCCAGTACTTC.

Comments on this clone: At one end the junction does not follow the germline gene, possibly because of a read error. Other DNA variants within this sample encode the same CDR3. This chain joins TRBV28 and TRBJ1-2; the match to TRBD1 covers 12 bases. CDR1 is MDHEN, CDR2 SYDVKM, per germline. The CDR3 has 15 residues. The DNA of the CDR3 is TGCGCCAGCAGTTCCGGGACAGGGGGCGACTATGGCTACACCTTC. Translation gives CASSSGTGGDYGYTF.

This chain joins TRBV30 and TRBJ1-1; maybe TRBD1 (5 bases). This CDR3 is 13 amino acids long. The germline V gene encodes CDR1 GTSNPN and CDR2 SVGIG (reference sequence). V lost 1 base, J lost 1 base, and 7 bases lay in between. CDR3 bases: TGTGCCTGGAGTGGGGGGAAGAACACTGAAGCTTTCTTT. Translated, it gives CAWSGGKNTEAFF. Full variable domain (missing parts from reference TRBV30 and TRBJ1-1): SQTIHQWPATLVQPVGSPLSLECTVEGTSNPNLYWYRQAAGRGLQLLFYSVGIGQISSEVPQNLSASRPQDRQFILSSKKLLLSDSGFYLCAWSGGKNTEAFFGQGTRLTVV.

The CDR3 loop reads CASSLNTGNLNQPQHF. The CDR3 DNA is TGTGCCAGCAGCTTGAATACAGGGAATCTCAATCAGCCCCAGCATTTT. V and J are TRBV7-9 and TRBJ1-5; tentative D call: TRBD1 (6 bases). This CDR3 comprises 16 residues. The V and J ends lost 3 bases and 3 bases respectively, with 15 bases between them. Germline CDR1 is SEHNR and CDR2 is FQNEAQ (reference sequence).

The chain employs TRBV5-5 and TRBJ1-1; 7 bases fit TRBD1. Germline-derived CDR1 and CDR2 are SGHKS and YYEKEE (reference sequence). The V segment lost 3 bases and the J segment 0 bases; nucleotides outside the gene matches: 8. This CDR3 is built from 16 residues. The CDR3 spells CASSSVRGYMNTEAFF. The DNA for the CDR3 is TGTGCCAGCAGCTCCGTCAGGGGGTACATGAACACTGAAGCTTTCTTT.

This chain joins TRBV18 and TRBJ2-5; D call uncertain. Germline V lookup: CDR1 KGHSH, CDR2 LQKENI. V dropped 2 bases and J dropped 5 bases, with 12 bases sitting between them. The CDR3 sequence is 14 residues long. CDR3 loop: CASSPSRTPETQYF. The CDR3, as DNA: TGTGCCAGCTCACCATCCAGGACGCCGGAGACCCAGTACTTC.

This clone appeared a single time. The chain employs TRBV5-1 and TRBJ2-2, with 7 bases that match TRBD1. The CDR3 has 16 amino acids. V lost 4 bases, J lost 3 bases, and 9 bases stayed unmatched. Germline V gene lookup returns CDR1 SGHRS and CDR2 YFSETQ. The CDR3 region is CASSPPTGSDTGELFF. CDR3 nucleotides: TGCGCCAGCAGCCCCCCGACAGGGTCAGACACCGGGGAGCTGTTTTTT.

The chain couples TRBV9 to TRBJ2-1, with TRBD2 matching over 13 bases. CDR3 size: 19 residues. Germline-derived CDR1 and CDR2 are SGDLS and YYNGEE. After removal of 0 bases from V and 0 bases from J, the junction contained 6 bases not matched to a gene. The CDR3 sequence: CASSVGGLAGPGSYNEQFF. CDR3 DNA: TGTGCCAGCAGCGTAGGGGGACTAGCGGGACCCGGCTCCTACAATGAGCAGTTCTTC.

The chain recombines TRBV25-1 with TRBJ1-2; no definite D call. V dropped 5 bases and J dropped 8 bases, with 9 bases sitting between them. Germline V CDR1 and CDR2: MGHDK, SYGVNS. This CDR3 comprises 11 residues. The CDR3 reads CASSRAEGYTF. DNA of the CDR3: TGTGCCAGCAGTCGGGCGGAAGGCTACACCTTC.

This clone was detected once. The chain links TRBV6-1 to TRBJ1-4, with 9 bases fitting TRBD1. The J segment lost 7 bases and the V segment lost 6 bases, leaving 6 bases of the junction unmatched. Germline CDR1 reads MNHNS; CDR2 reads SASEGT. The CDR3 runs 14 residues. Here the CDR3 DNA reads TGTGCCAGCAGACAACAGGGGGCGGGTGAAAAACTGTTTTTT. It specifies CASRQQGAGEKLFF.

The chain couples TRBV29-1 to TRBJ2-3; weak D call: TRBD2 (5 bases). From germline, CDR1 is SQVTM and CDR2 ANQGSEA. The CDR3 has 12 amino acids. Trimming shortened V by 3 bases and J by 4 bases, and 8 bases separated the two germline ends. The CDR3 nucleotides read TGCAGCGTTGACGAGGGTGCAGATACGCAGTATTTT. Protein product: CSVDEGADTQYF.